The rows below give T cell receptor beta chains drawn from one sample of a study of T cells in Graves' hyperthyroidism and ophthalmopathy. TCRdb independently ran MiXCR on the multiplex PCR reads; one entry per CDR3 protein. The repertoire holds about 340,000 distinct CDR3 sequences, with about 18% as singletons. The sample was blood. These receptors originate from a woman in her forties or fifties with Graves' hyperthyroidism. CDR3s include the opening cysteine and the closing phenylalanine or tryptophan. A D gene is named only where the DNA matches it firmly. Rows may omit the clone size; those that give it use once, few, many or a size class.

d_gene: .; v_gene: TRBV5-5; abundance: many; j_gene: TRBJ1-1; CDR3aa: CASLREASDTEAFF; CDR3nt: TGTGCCAGCCTCCGGGAAGCCTCGGACACTGAAGCTTTCTTT
d_gene: .; v_gene: TRBV20-1; abundance: .; j_gene: TRBJ2-1; CDR3aa: CSACPGLSSNEQFF; CDR3nt: TGCAGTGCATGCCCAGGGTTATCTTCCAATGAGCAGTTCTTC
d_gene: .; v_gene: TRBV30; abundance: many; j_gene: TRBJ1-1; CDR3aa: CVFLQNTEAFF; CDR3nt: TGTGTCTTCTTGCAGAACACTGAAGCTTTCTTT
d_gene: .; v_gene: TRBV4-1; abundance: once; j_gene: TRBJ1-1; CDR3aa: CASSQGPNRVATEAFF; CDR3nt: TGCGCCAGCAGCCAAGGCCCGAACAGGGTGGCCACTGAAGCTTTCTTT
d_gene: .; v_gene: TRBV5-5; abundance: .; j_gene: TRBJ2-2; CDR3aa: CASSDGSPSGTGELFF; CDR3nt: TGTGCCAGCAGTGATGGATCCCCGAGTGGCACCGGGGAGCTGTTTTTT
d_gene: .; v_gene: TRBV29-1; abundance: .; j_gene: TRBJ2-7; CDR3aa: CSVSFPEGYEQYF; CDR3nt: TGCAGCGTTTCGTTTCCGGAGGGCTACGAGCAGTACTTC
d_gene: .; v_gene: TRBV11-2; abundance: .; j_gene: TRBJ2-7; CDR3aa: CASSFRVGLEQYF; CDR3nt: TGTGCCAGCAGCTTTAGGGTCGGTTTAGAGCAGTACTTC
d_gene: .; v_gene: TRBV19; abundance: .; j_gene: TRBJ1-5; CDR3aa: CASSSGQTNQNIQPQHF; CDR3nt: TGTGCCAGTAGTAGTGGGCAGACAAATCAAAACATTCAGCCCCAGCATTTT
d_gene: .; v_gene: TRBV5-1; abundance: few; j_gene: TRBJ2-2; CDR3aa: CASSFGLPPHTGELFF; CDR3nt: TGCGCCAGCAGCTTCGGCCTGCCGCCTCACACCGGGGAGCTGTTTTTT
d_gene: .; v_gene: TRBV11-2; abundance: .; j_gene: TRBJ1-6; CDR3aa: CASSLDHPGNSPLHF; CDR3nt: TGTGCCAGCAGCTTAGATCATCCAGGGAATTCACCCCTCCACTTT
d_gene: .; v_gene: TRBV2; abundance: few; j_gene: TRBJ2-6; CDR3aa: CASSGQTLTSGANVLTF; CDR3nt: TGTGCCAGCAGCGGACAGACACTAACCTCTGGGGCCAACGTCCTGACTTTC
d_gene: .; v_gene: TRBV5-1; abundance: .; j_gene: TRBJ2-7; CDR3aa: CASSFNGIDYEQYF; CDR3nt: TGCGCCAGCAGCTTCAACGGAATAGACTACGAGCAGTACTTC
d_gene: TRBD2; v_gene: TRBV12-5; abundance: many; j_gene: TRBJ2-3; CDR3aa: CASGLGLRTSGGTDTQYF; CDR3nt: TGTGCTAGTGGTTTGGGACTCCGGACTAGCGGGGGCACAGATACGCAGTATTTT
d_gene: TRBD2; v_gene: TRBV6-1; abundance: few; j_gene: TRBJ2-1; CDR3aa: CASSATSGTNNEQFF; CDR3nt: TGTGCCAGCAGTGCGACTAGCGGGACCAACAATGAGCAGTTCTTC
d_gene: .; v_gene: TRBV6-1; abundance: few; j_gene: TRBJ1-2; CDR3aa: CASSEAGDVYYGYTF; CDR3nt: TGTGCCAGCAGTGAAGCGGGTGATGTCTACTATGGCTACACCTTC
d_gene: TRBD2; v_gene: TRBV28; abundance: few; j_gene: TRBJ2-5; CDR3aa: CASSPWREIQETQYF; CDR3nt: TGTGCCAGCTCGCCTTGGCGGGAGATCCAAGAGACCCAGTACTTC
d_gene: .; v_gene: TRBV7-9; abundance: .; j_gene: TRBJ1-1; CDR3aa: CASSLATAGNTEAFF; CDR3nt: TGTGCCAGCAGCTTAGCGACCGCCGGGAACACTGAAGCTTTCTTT
d_gene: TRBD1; v_gene: TRBV6-1; abundance: many; j_gene: TRBJ1-3; CDR3aa: CASRDRGTGNTIYF; CDR3nt: TGTGCCAGCAGGGACAGGGGAACGGGAAACACCATATATTTT